This TCR beta chain was profiled in a study of long-term antiretroviral therapy in people with HIV. V shed 1 base, J shed 0 bases, and the junction held 6 bases outside the gene matches. Germline CDR1 MNHEY, CDR2 SMNVEV (reference sequence). CDR3 length: 16 residues. Runs used v3.0 of the immunoSEQ assay and were done at survey level. Sequencing was performed with immunoSEQ multiplex PCR; in TCRdb, only in-frame clones are kept and a portion is missing. The sample has 25,000 to 30,000 clones; roughly 78% are singletons. V usage is TRBV27 and J usage is TRBJ2-7; TRBD1 aligns across 7 bases. The clonotype comes from a man between 18 and 35 years old with HIV. The material sequenced was unsorted PBMCs, taken 1.5 years before starting antiretroviral therapy. CDR3 region: CASSLLGAGGSYEQYF. CDR3 nucleotide sequence: TGTGCCAGCAGTTTATTGGGCGCAGGGGGCTCCTACGAGCAGTACTTC.